This T cell receptor beta chain was captured in a study of blood T cells in healthy people across ages. Germline V gene sequence: CDR1 SGHRS, CDR2 YFSETQ. Trimming removed 4 bases at V and 0 bases at J, with 14 bases between. The CDR3 spans 16 residues. Each of the donors had roughly 9.1 milliliters of peripheral blood drawn into EDTA-treated Vacutainer tubes. For the second PCR, which ran for about 7 to 12 cycles, a sample-barcoded 5' primer and a J-beta primer mix were used. Tagging of each cDNA molecule was performed by a template-switch adaptor with 12 random nucleotides. One entry per CDR3 protein results from TCRdb running MiXCR on the 5' RACE reads. This sample yields about 690,000 distinct CDR3 sequences, of which roughly two fifths are seen a single time; about 30% belongs to the top ten.

The clonotype comes from an elderly man in good health. The V gene is TRBV5-1, the J gene TRBJ2-1; a possible D gene is TRBD1 (6 bases). Input material: blood. The CDR3 bases are TGCGCCAGCAGCGTACAGGGATTAAGCTCCTACAATGAGCAGTTCTTC. Protein sequence: CASSVQGLSSYNEQFF.